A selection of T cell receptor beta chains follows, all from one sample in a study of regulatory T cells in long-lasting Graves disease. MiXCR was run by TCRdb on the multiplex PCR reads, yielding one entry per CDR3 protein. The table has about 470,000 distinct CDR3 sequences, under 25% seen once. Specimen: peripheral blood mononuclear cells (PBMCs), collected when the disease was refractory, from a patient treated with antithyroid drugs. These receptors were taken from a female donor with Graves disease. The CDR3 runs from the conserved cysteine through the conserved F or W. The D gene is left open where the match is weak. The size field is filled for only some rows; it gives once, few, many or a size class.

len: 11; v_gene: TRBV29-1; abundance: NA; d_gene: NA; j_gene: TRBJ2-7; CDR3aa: CSVDQLGEQYF; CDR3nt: TGCAGCGTTGACCAACTGGGGGAGCAGTACTTC
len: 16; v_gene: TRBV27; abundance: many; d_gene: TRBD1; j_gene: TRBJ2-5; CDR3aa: CASSGLDRRSQETQYF; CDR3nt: TGTGCCAGCAGTGGGCTGGACAGGAGAAGCCAAGAGACCCAGTACTTC
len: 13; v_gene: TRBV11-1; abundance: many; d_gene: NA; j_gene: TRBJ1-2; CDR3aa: CASSPGLTWGYTF; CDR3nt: TGTGCCAGCAGCCCTGGACTTACGTGGGGCTACACCTTC
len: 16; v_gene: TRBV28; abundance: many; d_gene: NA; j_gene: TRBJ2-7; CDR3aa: CASRDKAPLLFYEQYF; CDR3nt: TGTGCCAGCAGGGACAAGGCCCCTTTGTTATTCTACGAGCAGTACTTC
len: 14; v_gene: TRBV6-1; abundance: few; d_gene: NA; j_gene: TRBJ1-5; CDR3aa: CASRQGYSYQPQHF; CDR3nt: TGTGCCAGCCGTCAGGGGTATTCTTATCAGCCCCAGCATTTT
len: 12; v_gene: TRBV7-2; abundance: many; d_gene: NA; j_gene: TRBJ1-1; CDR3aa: CASSFEGLVAFF; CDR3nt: TGTGCCAGCAGCTTTGAGGGGTTGGTAGCTTTCTTT
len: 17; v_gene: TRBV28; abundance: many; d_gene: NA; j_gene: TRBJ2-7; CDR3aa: CASSLNRWGRRSYEQYF; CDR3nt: TGTGCCAGCAGTTTAAATCGCTGGGGAAGACGTTCCTACGAGCAGTACTTC
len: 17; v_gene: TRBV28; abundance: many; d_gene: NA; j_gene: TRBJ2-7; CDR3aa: CASSLLNDPRASLLEYF; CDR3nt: TGTGCCAGCAGTTTACTTAATGACCCCCGGGCCTCTCTTTTAGAGTACTTC
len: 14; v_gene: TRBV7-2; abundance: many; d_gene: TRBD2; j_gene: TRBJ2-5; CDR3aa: CASSKREVIKTQYF; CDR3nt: TGTGCCAGCAGCAAGCGGGAGGTCATAAAGACCCAGTACTTC
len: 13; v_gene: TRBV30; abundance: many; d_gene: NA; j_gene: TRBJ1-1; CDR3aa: CASQGSVRTEAFF; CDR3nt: TGTGCCTCGCAGGGGTCGGTGAGGACCGAAGCTTTCTTT
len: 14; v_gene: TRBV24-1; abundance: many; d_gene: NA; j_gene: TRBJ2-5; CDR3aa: CATSVPGQGQTQYF; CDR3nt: TGTGCCACCAGTGTCCCGGGCCAGGGTCAGACCCAGTACTTC
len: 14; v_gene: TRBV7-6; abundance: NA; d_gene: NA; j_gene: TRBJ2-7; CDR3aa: CASSLTDSSYEQYF; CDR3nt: TGTGCCAGCAGCTTAACAGATAGCTCCTACGAGCAGTACTTC
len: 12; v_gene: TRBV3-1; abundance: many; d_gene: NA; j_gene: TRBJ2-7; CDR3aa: CASSQLNGPLYF; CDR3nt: TGTGCCAGCAGCCAACTCAACGGGCCCCTGTACTTC